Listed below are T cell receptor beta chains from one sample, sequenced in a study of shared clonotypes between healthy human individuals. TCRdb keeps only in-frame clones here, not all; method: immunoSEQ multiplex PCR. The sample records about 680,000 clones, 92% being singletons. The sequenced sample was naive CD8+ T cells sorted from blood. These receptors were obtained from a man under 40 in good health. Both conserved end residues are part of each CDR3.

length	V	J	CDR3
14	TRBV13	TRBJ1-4	CASRYGTGDEKLFF
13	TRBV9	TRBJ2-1	CASSVGTYNEQFF
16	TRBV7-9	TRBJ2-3	CVSSLVRAGSTDTQYF
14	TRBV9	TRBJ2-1	CASSPREGGNEQFF
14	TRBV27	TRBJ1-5	CASSYSGENQPQHF
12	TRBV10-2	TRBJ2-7	CASRGTAYEQYF
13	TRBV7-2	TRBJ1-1	CASSRGENTEAFF
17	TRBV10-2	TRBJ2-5	CASSFHRGTSGQETQYF
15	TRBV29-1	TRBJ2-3	CSVAEGLAPTDTQYF
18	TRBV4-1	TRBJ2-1	CASSPQSGTSGSRNEQFF
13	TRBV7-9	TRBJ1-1	CASNRARDTEAFF
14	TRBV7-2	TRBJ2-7	CASSLAPDSYEQYF
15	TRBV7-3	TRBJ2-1	CASSLEDSAGHEQFF
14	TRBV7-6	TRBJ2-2	CASSSLSPTGELFF
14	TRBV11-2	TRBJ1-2	CASSLVRQGYGYTF
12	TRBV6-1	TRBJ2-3	CASSGRTDTQYF
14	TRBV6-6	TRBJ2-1	CASSPRTVYNEQFF
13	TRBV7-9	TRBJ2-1	CASSLGWVDEQFF
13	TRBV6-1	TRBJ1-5	CASRPPSNQPQHF
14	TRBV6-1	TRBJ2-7	CASSGGSIRYEQYF
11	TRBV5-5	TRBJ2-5	CASSLMETQYF
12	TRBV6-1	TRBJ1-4	CASSEDRGYMFF
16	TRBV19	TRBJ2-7	CASSILGTGRFYEQYF
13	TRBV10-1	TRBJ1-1	CASSELGGTEAFF
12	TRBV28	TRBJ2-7	CASGRGSYEQYF
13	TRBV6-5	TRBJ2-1	CASSYSQVREQFF
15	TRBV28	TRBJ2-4	CASSWTAKAKNIQYF
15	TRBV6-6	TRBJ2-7	CASSQGLAGVYEQYF
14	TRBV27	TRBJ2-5	CASSLLGEKETQYF
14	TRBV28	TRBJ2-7	CASSLGEGPYEQYF
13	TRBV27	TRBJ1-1	CASSWGPGAEAFF
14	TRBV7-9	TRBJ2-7	CASSTPPSSYEQYF
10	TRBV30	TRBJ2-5	CAGEGRTQYF
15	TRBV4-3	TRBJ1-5	CASSQDRYSNQPQHF
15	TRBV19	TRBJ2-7	CASSIGPGSWDEQYF
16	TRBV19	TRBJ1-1	CASSIAPSGVSTEAFF
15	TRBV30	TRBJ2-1	CAWVPPGSSYNEQFF
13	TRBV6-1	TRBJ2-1	CASSEAFYNEQFF
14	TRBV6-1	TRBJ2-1	CASSDGTGWNEQFF
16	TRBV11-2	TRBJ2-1	CASSSGLAGGYNEQFF
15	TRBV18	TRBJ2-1	CASSPPLDSYNEQFF
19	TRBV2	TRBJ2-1	CASSQGTFSGRASYNEQFF
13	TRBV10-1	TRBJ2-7	CASSARGQGEQYF
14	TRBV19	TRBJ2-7	CASSISGGAYEQYF
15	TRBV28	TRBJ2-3	CASSLETGVTDTQYF
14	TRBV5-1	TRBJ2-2	CASSLEGGTGELFF
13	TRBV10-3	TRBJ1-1	CAITGRLNTEAFF
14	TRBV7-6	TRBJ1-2	CASSPGFLVMGYTF
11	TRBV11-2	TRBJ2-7	CASSLIYEQYF
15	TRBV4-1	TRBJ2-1	CATTPSGGVVNEQFF
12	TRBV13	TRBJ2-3	CASSLRSDTQYF
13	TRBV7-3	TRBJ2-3	CASSPWGGDTQYF
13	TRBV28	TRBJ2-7	CAAASGFSYEQYF